The next 26 T cell receptor beta chains were all read from a single sample in a study of cytotoxic CD8 clonotypes in ibrutinib-treated CLL (dated by TCRdb to the early 2020s). The time point label here, explained by the study, means: 12 months on ibrutinib. Receptor amplification or capture employed the immunoSEQ multiplex PCR assay. The immuneACCESS repertoire file appears here via TCRdb, limited to in-frame rearrangements. These files lack a portion of the clones; in checked studies, under half of the deficit traces to unresolved V genes, and the cause of the others is not known. The sample profile shows 130,000 or so clones; roughly 77% of them were found once. Jointly, the top ten make up around 30% of the sample. Sequencing used PBMCs, obtained after 12 months of ibrutinib treatment. All receptors come from a human donor with chronic lymphocytic leukemia.

The chain uses TRBV19 and TRBJ2-1; weak D call: TRBD2 (6 bases). This CDR3 is built from 15 residues. V was clipped by 1 base and J by 0 bases, with 7 bases between them. In germline, CDR1 is LNHDA, CDR2 SQIVND (reference sequence). CDR3 sequence: CASSIVRGSYNEQFF. As DNA, the CDR3 is TGTGCCAGTAGTATAGTGCGGGGCTCCTACAATGAGCAGTTCTTC.

This CDR3 is CASSRTGSLRFSGNTIYF. Here the CDR3 DNA reads TGTGCCAGCAGCCGGACAGGGTCCTTGAGGTTCTCTGGAAACACCATATATTTT. This sequence joins TRBV5-4 and TRBJ1-3, with TRBD1 identical over 8 bases. The germline V gene encodes CDR1 SGHNT and CDR2 YYREEE (reference sequence). The J segment lost 0 bases and the V segment lost 4 bases, leaving 12 bases of the junction unmatched. This CDR3 is 18 amino acids long.

The V gene is TRBV10-3, the J gene TRBJ2-3; 9 bases are shared with TRBD2. Unmatched junction bases numbered 10, after V lost 6 bases and J lost 0 bases. The CDR3 is 17 residues long. Germline CDR1 is ENHRY and CDR2 is SYGVKD. CDR3 nucleotide sequence: TGTGCCATCAGCCCTCAGGCGGGAGGGGTGAGCACAGATACGCAGTATTTT. Encoded protein: CAISPQAGGVSTDTQYF.

This chain links TRBV18 with TRBJ2-7; 9 positions match TRBD1. The length of the CDR3 is 14 residues. After removal of 6 bases from V and 7 bases from J, the junction contained 10 bases not matched to a gene. CDR1 is KGHSH, CDR2 LQKENI, per germline. The CDR3 bases are TGTGCCAGCTCGACCCGGGACAGGGTGGAGGAGCAGTACTTC. Its protein product is CASSTRDRVEEQYF.

The chain joins TRBV18 to TRBJ2-2, with TRBD1 matching 8 bases. V lost 2 bases, J lost 3 bases, and 5 bases stayed unmatched. Germline values: CDR1 KGHSH, CDR2 LQKENI. CDR3 size: 16 residues. CDR3 bases: TGTGCCAGCTCACCATTTCAGGGGGCCTACACCGGGGAGCTGTTTTTT. Residues: CASSPFQGAYTGELFF.

The chain couples TRBV5-1 to TRBJ1-2, with D unclear. The germline gives CDR1 SGHRS, CDR2 YFSETQ. V was shortened by 0 bases and J by 4 bases, with 16 bases between the two germline ends. The CDR3 runs 16 residues. The CDR3 nucleotides are TGCGCCAGCAGCTTGGATAGCAGTTGGGCTTTCTATGGCTACACCTTC. This gives the protein CASSLDSSWAFYGYTF. The full variable domain, with the rest looked up from reference TRBV5-1 and TRBJ1-2, is KAGVTQTPRYLIKTRGQQVTLSCSPISGHRSVSWYQQTPGQGLQFLFEYFSETQRNKGNFPGRFSGRQFSNSRSEMNVSTLELGDSALYLCASSLDSSWAFYGYTFGSGTRLTVV.

The chain has TRBV7-9 and TRBJ2-2; no reliable D call. The CDR3 covers 17 residues. The V gene lost 5 bases and the J gene lost 6 bases, with 22 bases spanning the gap. The germline gives CDR1 SEHNR, CDR2 FQNEAQ (reference sequence). CDR3 sequence reads: CASSPLFALYNAGELFF. The CDR3 bases are TGTGCCAGCAGCCCCCTTTTCGCTCTATATAATGCCGGGGAGCTGTTTTTT. Full variable domain (rest looked up from reference TRBV7-9 and TRBJ2-2): DTGVSQNPRHKITKRGQNVTFRCDPISEHNRLYWYRQTLGQGPEFLTYFQNEAQLEKSRLLSDRFSAERPKGSFSTLEIQRTEQGDSAMYLCASSPLFALYNAGELFFGEGSRLTVL.

This clone was detected only once. The J gene is TRBJ2-1, the V gene TRBV6-1; no reliable D call. From germline, CDR1 is MNHNS and CDR2 SASEGT. Trimming took 4 bases from V and 3 from J, leaving 7 bases between them. The CDR3 is 13 residues long. The CDR3 DNA reads as TGTGCCAGCAGTGTAGCCTACTACAATGAGCAGTTCTTC. Its translation: CASSVAYYNEQFF.

This rearrangement joins TRBV6-5 to TRBJ1-1; possibly TRBD1 for D (5 bases). CDR3 size: 11 residues. The germline V gene encodes CDR1 MNHEY and CDR2 SVGAGI. V was cut by 8 bases and J by 6 bases, with 10 bases left in between. This CDR3 is CASCQGSEAFF. CDR3 nucleotide sequence: TGTGCCAGCTGCCAGGGTTCTGAAGCTTTCTTT.

V is TRBV4-2 and J is TRBJ2-7; TRBD2 matches at 11 bases. Germline lookup yields CDR1 LGHNA and CDR2 YNFKEQ. CDR3 length equals 16 residues. Trimming cost V 1 base and J 0 bases; bases outside gene matches: 2. CDR3 in DNA: TGTGCCAGCAGCCAAGGAGGGACTAGCGGCTCCTACGAGCAGTACTTC. Residues: CASSQGGTSGSYEQYF.

In its sample, this clone was seen many times. The chain recombines TRBV7-2 with TRBJ2-5; D is uncertain. V lost 1 base, J lost 4 bases, and 7 bases lay in between. Germline loops: CDR1 SGHTA, CDR2 FQGNSA. This CDR3 region has 13 residues. In DNA, the CDR3 is TGTGCCAGCAGCTTAGGCGGCATAGAGACCCAGTACTTC. It encodes CASSLGGIETQYF.

This clone has just a few counts. This rearrangement joins TRBV11-1 to TRBJ1-1; D unresolved. V shed 4 bases and J shed 1 base, with 13 bases lying between them. The CDR3 runs 15 residues. CDR1 is SGHAT, CDR2 FQDESV, per germline (reference sequence). Here the CDR3 reads CASSSRIAGNTEAFF. CDR3 coding DNA: TGTGCCAGCAGCTCGAGAATAGCAGGGAACACTGAAGCTTTCTTT.

The V and J genes are TRBV5-1 and TRBJ2-7, with 12 nucleotides matching TRBD2. The germline gives CDR1 SGHRS, CDR2 YFSETQ. This CDR3 is 15 amino acids long. V was pared by 0 bases and J by 5 bases, with 3 bases of the junction left unmatched. DNA for the CDR3: TGCGCCAGCAGCTTGGTGGGACTAGCGGGCAACGAGCAGTACTTC. Protein: CASSLVGLAGNEQYF.

The sample holds a few counts of this clone. The chain is built from TRBV27 and TRBJ2-7; 8 bases align to TRBD1. Germline loops: CDR1 MNHEY, CDR2 SMNVEV (reference sequence). The V segment lost 8 bases and the J segment 4 bases; nucleotides outside the gene matches: 7. CDR3 length: 13 amino acids. CDR3 nucleotide sequence: TGTGCCAGCCGAGACAGGGGCGAATACGAGCAGTACTTC. It specifies CASRDRGEYEQYF.

The rearrangement links TRBV6-5 to TRBJ2-7, with D hard to call. The CDR3 loop spans 12 amino acids. V dropped 6 bases and J dropped 5 bases, with 11 bases sitting between them. Per germline, CDR1 MNHEY and CDR2 SVGAGI. The CDR3 loop reads CASSSQSHEQYF. The CDR3 bases are TGTGCCAGCAGCTCACAGTCTCACGAGCAGTACTTC.

The chain uses TRBV2 and TRBJ2-7; D possibly corresponds to TRBD2 (6 bases). The CDR3 extends over 13 amino acids. The germline V gene has CDR1 SNHLY and CDR2 FYNNEI. The V and J ends lost 4 bases and 2 bases respectively, with 9 bases between them. CDR3 nucleotides: TGTGCCAGCAGTGGCGGGGCCACCTACGAGCAGTACTTC. Encoded protein: CASSGGATYEQYF.

This clone showed up just a few times. The chain joins TRBV14 to TRBJ2-7; D may be TRBD1 or TRBD2 (5 bases each). Germline CDR1 is SGHDN and CDR2 is FVKESK. V gave up 1 base and J gave up 6 bases, with 7 bases separating them. CDR3 length: 12 residues. The CDR3 nucleotides read TGTGCCAGCAGCCAAGCGGGGCTCGAGCAGTACTTC. Its protein product is CASSQAGLEQYF.

This clone was detected ten times or more. The chain carries TRBV7-3 and TRBJ2-7; 7 bases are a match to TRBD2. This CDR3 is built from 14 residues. Germline CDR1 is SGHTA and CDR2 is FQGTGA. V lost 2 bases to trimming and J lost 2 bases; unmatched junction nucleotides: 3. In DNA form, the CDR3 reads TGTGCCAGCAGCTTACGCGGACTAGCCTACGAGCAGTACTTC. Translated: CASSLRGLAYEQYF.

This clone was counted ten times or more. The rearrangement joins TRBV12-5 to TRBJ2-7; no clear D. Germline CDR1 and CDR2: LGHNT and FRNRAP. Trimming cost V 3 bases and J 0 bases, with 3 bases left between them. The CDR3 totals 12 residues. This CDR3 reads CASGFSSYEQYF. DNA of the CDR3: TGTGCTAGTGGTTTTAGCTCCTACGAGCAGTACTTC.

The chain employs TRBV19 and TRBJ2-5; the D is unclear. Between the trimmed V and J ends, which lost 5 bases and 5 bases, there was a span of 9 bases. CDR1 and CDR2 from the germline V gene are LNHDA and SQIVND (reference sequence). There are 12 residues in the CDR3. Here the CDR3 reads CASSPLGETQYF. CDR3 DNA sequence: TGTGCCAGTAGTCCTTTGGGGGAGACCCAGTACTTC.

The genes are TRBV19 and TRBJ1-4; the D is unclear. Trimming shortened V by 3 bases and J by 7 bases, and 9 bases separated the two germline ends. Germline loops: CDR1 LNHDA, CDR2 SQIVND (reference sequence). This CDR3 has 13 residues. CDR3 residues: CASSMGLGEKLFF. The CDR3 DNA sequence: TGTGCCAGTAGTATGGGTCTCGGTGAAAAACTGTTTTTT.

The V gene is TRBV6-5, the J gene TRBJ1-3; the D gene is possibly TRBD1 (6 bases). This CDR3 comprises 14 residues. Germline loops: CDR1 MNHEY, CDR2 SVGAGI. The germline V and J ends were trimmed by 4 bases and 8 bases, with 15 bases remaining between them. CDR3 sequence (DNA): TGTGCCAGCAGTTTTCGGGGGCTTGGGGACACCATATATTTT. Its protein is CASSFRGLGDTIYF.

The DNA for the CDR3 is TGTGCCAGCAGCTTAGATGGGACAGGGTATTCACCCCTCCACTTT. Residues: CASSLDGTGYSPLHF. The V gene is TRBV11-2, the J gene TRBJ1-6; 9 bases match TRBD1. CDR3 size: 15 residues. With V trimmed by 0 bases and J by 8 bases, 2 bases remained unmatched. CDR1 is SGHAT and CDR2 is FQNNGV in the germline V gene. Full variable domain (missing parts from reference TRBV11-2 and TRBJ1-6): EAGVAQSPRYKIIEKRQSVAFWCNPISGHATLYWYQQILGQGPKLLIQFQNNGVVDDSQLPKDRFSAERLKGVDSTLKIQPAKLEDSAVYLCASSLDGTGYSPLHFGNGTRLTVT.

Regarding this clone: A read error may account for a junction end that differs from germline. The chain employs TRBV28 and TRBJ1-2; a possible D gene is TRBD1 (6 bases). The germline V gene encodes CDR1 MDHEN and CDR2 SYDVKM. The CDR3 covers 13 residues. In DNA form, the CDR3 reads TGTGCCAGCAGTTTACAGACAGGAGACCATTTCGACTTC. Translation: CASSLQTGDHFDF.

This chain uses TRBV6-5 with TRBJ1-4, with TRBD1 matching 7 bases. CDR3 length equals 15 residues. V lost 0 bases, J lost 4 bases, and 2 bases stayed unmatched. CDR1 and CDR2 from the germline V gene are MNHEY and SVGAGI. CDR3 bases: TGTGCCAGCAGTTACTCAGGGACAGTTAATGAAAAACTGTTTTTT. Translating it yields CASSYSGTVNEKLFF.

The rearrangement joins TRBV15 to TRBJ2-7, with D perhaps TRBD1 (6 bases). V lost 5 bases and J 5 bases, leaving 16 bases between the germline ends. The CDR3 loop spans 14 amino acids. Germline CDR1 and CDR2: LNHNV and YYDKDF (reference sequence). The CDR3 DNA reads as TGTGCCACCAGCCTTCCGGGCAGGGGAAACGAGCAGTACTTC. Protein sequence: CATSLPGRGNEQYF.